The rows below give T cell receptor beta chains drawn from one sample of a study of T cells after yellow fever vaccination. Via MiXCR, TCRdb re-called the 5' RACE reads, giving one row per CDR3 protein. The sample has about 230,000 distinct CDR3 sequences; around 6.7% are singletons. Sequencing used CD4+ T cells sorted from PBMCs, obtained on the day of the yellow fever booster vaccination. The source of these receptors is a man younger than 40 who received the YFV17D yellow fever vaccine. Both conserved end residues are part of each CDR3. The order of the fields is J gene, clone size, V gene, D gene, CDR3 DNA, CDR3 protein. D genes are given only for firm matches. The size field is filled for only some rows; it gives once, few, many or a size class.

TRBJ2-1,NA,TRBV25-1,NA,TGTGCCAGCAGTGAATCTCGGCGGGGCCAGCAGTTCTTC,CASSESRRGQQFF
TRBJ1-1,many,TRBV18,NA,TGTGCCAGCTCACCACGGGGCGACGCTGAAGCTTTCTTT,CASSPRGDAEAFF
TRBJ2-1,NA,TRBV24-1,NA,TGTGCCACCAGTGACGCCGGGACAGTGGGGGGTCACTACAATGAGCAGTTCTTC,CATSDAGTVGGHYNEQFF
TRBJ2-7,many,TRBV2,TRBD1,TGTGCCAGCAGCTACCCACAGGGGATGCGGACCTACGAGCAGTACTTC,CASSYPQGMRTYEQYF
TRBJ2-7,NA,TRBV20-1,TRBD2,TGCAGTGCTAGAGATCCCCTAGCGGGAGCAGACGATTACGAGCAGTACTTC,CSARDPLAGADDYEQYF
TRBJ2-1,NA,TRBV6-1,NA,TGTGCCAGCACCAGCGGAGGAGGCAATGAGCAGTTCTTC,CASTSGGGNEQFF
TRBJ2-5,NA,TRBV5-1,NA,TGCGCCAGCAGCTCTACAGAAGGGCTCGTCAGCAGCCGCAGGGAGACCCAGTACTTC,CASSSTEGLVSSRRETQYF
TRBJ1-1,many,TRBV9,NA,TGTGCCAGCAGCGTAGGGACAGTCGGTTTTGAAGCTTTCTTT,CASSVGTVGFEAFF
TRBJ2-3,NA,TRBV20-1,TRBD1,TGCAGTGCTAGAGATTCCGGACAGGGGGGCCGAGATACGCAGTATTTT,CSARDSGQGGRDTQYF
TRBJ2-5,many,TRBV18,NA,TGTGCCAGCCCAACGTGCTCGGGGCGGGGCCAAGAGACCCAGTACTTC,CASPTCSGRGQETQYF
TRBJ2-5,many,TRBV20-1,NA,TGCAGTGGGGATGGCAGAGGACCCCAAGAGACCCAGTACTTC,CSGDGRGPQETQYF
TRBJ2-7,NA,TRBV20-1,NA,TGCAGTGCTAGACCCCGGGGGCACTCCTACGAGCAGTACTTC,CSARPRGHSYEQYF
TRBJ2-2,NA,TRBV12-5,NA,TGTGCTAGTGGTTTGTGGAACACCGGGGAGCTGTTTTTT,CASGLWNTGELFF
TRBJ1-5,NA,TRBV23-1,NA,TGCGCCAGCAGTCCCATCGGGGGGACTAGCAATCAGCCCCAGCATTTT,CASSPIGGTSNQPQHF
TRBJ1-5,few,TRBV5-1,NA,TGCGCCAGCAGCTTGGAAGCCGGGAGAAATCAGCCCCAGCATTTT,CASSLEAGRNQPQHF
TRBJ1-6,few,TRBV6-2/TRBV6-3,NA,TGTGCCAGCAGTTACCGCTTGGTGGAAAGCCGCTTCCGAGAGGGTGAAAATTCACCCCTCCACTTT,CASSYRLVESRFREGENSPLHF
TRBJ2-1,few,TRBV5-1,TRBD1,TGTGCCAGCAGCTCCGGGACAGGGGGGTACAATGAGCAGTTCTTC,CASSSGTGGYNEQFF
TRBJ2-1,NA,TRBV28,NA,TGTGCCAGCAGGAGAGCGGATAGCTCCTACAATGAGCAGTTCTTC,CASRRADSSYNEQFF
TRBJ2-2,few,TRBV7-2,TRBD2,TGTGCCAGCACCCCTCCGGGACTAGCGGGAGGGGGCGGGGAGCTGTTTTTT,CASTPPGLAGGGGELFF
TRBJ1-5,few,TRBV20-1,NA,TGCAGTGCTAGAGATTATCTAAATCAGCCCCAGCATTTT,CSARDYLNQPQHF
TRBJ2-5,many,TRBV5-1,NA,TGCGCCAGCAGCCTAATGCTAGGGGGACAAGAGACCCAGTACTTC,CASSLMLGGQETQYF
TRBJ2-7,NA,TRBV6-5,NA,TGTGCCAGCAGCCCCCCCCGATACGCGCAGTACTTC,CASSPPRYAQYF
TRBJ1-1,many,TRBV3-1,NA,TGTGCCAGCAGCCAAGAGGGGTTTAACACTGAAGCTTTCTTT,CASSQEGFNTEAFF
TRBJ2-4,many,TRBV20-1,TRBD1,TGCAGTGCTGGACAGGGGGCGCAGGGCATTCAGTACTTC,CSAGQGAQGIQYF
TRBJ2-3,many,TRBV18,NA,TGTGCCAGCTCACCACTCAGGGTGAACGCAGATACGCAGTATTTT,CASSPLRVNADTQYF
TRBJ1-1,many,TRBV5-6,NA,TGTGCCAGCAGCCCCTATAGTGTGGGGGCACACACTGAAGCTTTCTTT,CASSPYSVGAHTEAFF
TRBJ2-1,few,TRBV18,NA,TGTGCCAGCTCACCACGGCAGAATAATGAGCAGTTCTTC,CASSPRQNNEQFF
TRBJ2-6,NA,TRBV12-3/TRBV12-4,TRBD1,TGTGCCAGCAGTTATGGGACAGGGATCTCTGGGGCCAACGTCCTGACTTTC,CASSYGTGISGANVLTF
TRBJ1-5,many,TRBV2,NA,TGTGCCAGCACTGGGGATATTGTTAGTTATCAGCCCCAGCATTTT,CASTGDIVSYQPQHF
TRBJ1-1,few,TRBV14,NA,TGTGCCAGCAGCCCTGACAGGACATCGGCTTTCTTT,CASSPDRTSAFF
TRBJ2-2,few,TRBV30,NA,TGTGCCTGGAAGGCCCAAGTCACCGGGGAGCTGTTTTTT,CAWKAQVTGELFF
TRBJ2-1,NA,TRBV6-1,TRBD2,TGTGCCAGCAGTGAACGATCTAGCGGGAGTGGCGGGCAGTTCTTC,CASSERSSGSGGQFF
TRBJ2-7,few,TRBV12-3/TRBV12-4,TRBD2,TGTGCCAGCACGAGGACTAGCGGGAGCAACGCGGCTGCCCACGAGCAGTACTTC,CASTRTSGSNAAAHEQYF
TRBJ2-1,NA,TRBV6-2/TRBV6-3,TRBD2,TGTGCCAGCAGTTACCGTATAGCGGGAGATAGAAGGTGGGAGCAGTTCTTC,CASSYRIAGDRRWEQFF
TRBJ2-2,few,TRBV7-3,NA,TGTGCCAGCAGCTTACCAGGTGCCGGGGAGCTGTTTTTT,CASSLPGAGELFF
TRBJ2-7,NA,TRBV20-1,TRBD1,TGCAGTGCTAGTCGACAGGGAAACTCCTACGAGCAGTACTTC,CSASRQGNSYEQYF
TRBJ2-2,few,TRBV10-3,TRBD1,TGTGCCATCAGTGAGTCGACAGGGTCGAGCGGCGGGGAGCTGTTTTTT,CAISESTGSSGGELFF
TRBJ2-5,many,TRBV10-3,TRBD2,TGTGCCATCAGTGATGGCTCTAGCGGGAGAGAGACCCAGTACTTC,CAISDGSSGRETQYF
TRBJ2-1,many,TRBV7-8,TRBD2,TGTGCCGGTGGCGGGAGGGCCTGGAATGAGCAGTTCTTC,CAGGGRAWNEQFF
TRBJ2-1,few,TRBV11-2,TRBD2,TGTGCCAGCAGCTTAGAACCTAGCGGGAGTGGTGAGCAGTTCTTC,CASSLEPSGSGEQFF
TRBJ2-7,few,TRBV6-2/TRBV6-3,NA,TGTGCCAGCAGTTACGGTCGGCAGGCTGACTACGAGCAGTACTTC,CASSYGRQADYEQYF
TRBJ2-2,many,TRBV10-1,TRBD2,TGCGCCAGCAGCAACGGGGGGAGGTACACCGGGGAGCTGTTTTTT,CASSNGGRYTGELFF
TRBJ1-1,few,TRBV6-6,TRBD1,TGTGCCAGCAGGAGCGGGACAGAAGAAGCTTTCTTT,CASRSGTEEAFF
TRBJ2-5,NA,TRBV11-2,NA,TGTGCCAGCAGCTTAGCTGAGCTGCAACAAGAGACCCAGTACTTC,CASSLAELQQETQYF
TRBJ2-5,many,TRBV5-6,NA,TGTGCCAGCAGCTTGCAGGGCTCCGCTGAGACCCAGTACTTC,CASSLQGSAETQYF
TRBJ2-7,few,TRBV20-1,NA,TGCAGTGCTAGAGATGGCGGGGCACCCACCGAGCAGTACTTC,CSARDGGAPTEQYF
TRBJ2-1,few,TRBV14,TRBD1,TGTGCCAGCAGCCAAGGCAGGGGGCCCTACAATGAGCAGTTCTTC,CASSQGRGPYNEQFF
TRBJ2-1,few,TRBV5-1,TRBD2,TGCGCCAGCAGCTTGCGACTAGCTGTTAACAATGAGCAGTTCTTC,CASSLRLAVNNEQFF
TRBJ2-7,few,TRBV7-9,TRBD1,TGTGCCAGCAGCTTGGGACAGGGAAGGTCGCTCTCCTACGAGCAGTACTTC,CASSLGQGRSLSYEQYF
TRBJ1-2,NA,TRBV6-5,TRBD1,TGTGCCAGCAGTGCCTCACGGGGGGACAGGGCTGGCTACACCTTC,CASSASRGDRAGYTF
TRBJ1-5,NA,TRBV20-1,TRBD1,TGCAGTGCTGACTCGGACAGGGGGGGACAGCCCCAGCATTTT,CSADSDRGGQPQHF
TRBJ1-4,few,TRBV10-3,NA,TGTGCCATCAGGGCCGGGACCTTGGAGGAAAAACTGTTTTTT,CAIRAGTLEEKLFF
TRBJ2-5,many,TRBV21-1,NA,TGTGCCAGCAGAAAACGGGGACTAGCGGGGGAAGACACCCAGTACTTC,CASRKRGLAGEDTQYF
TRBJ2-7,NA,TRBV27,TRBD1,TGTGCCAGCAGAATATCACAGGGGTTCTACGAGCAGTACTTC,CASRISQGFYEQYF
TRBJ2-6,NA,TRBV6-5,NA,TGTGCCAGCAGTTCCCTTATTACCGGGGCCAACGTCCTGACTTTC,CASSSLITGANVLTF
TRBJ2-7,few,TRBV7-3,TRBD2,TGTGCCAGCAGCTTAGCGGGAGGCTTCTCCTACGAGCAGTACTTC,CASSLAGGFSYEQYF
TRBJ1-6,few,TRBV5-1,TRBD1,TGCGCCAGCAGCTTGACATCGGACAGGGCCCATAATTCACCCCTCCACTTT,CASSLTSDRAHNSPLHF
TRBJ2-7,few,TRBV28,NA,TGTGCCACCGCTTCGGGACTCAGGGCATTTTACGAGCAGTACTTC,CATASGLRAFYEQYF